This entry features one TCR beta chain sequence. No antigen is known for it. Assay used: immunoSEQ multiplex PCR; TCRdb lists only in-frame clones, some missing. This sample has some 130,000 clones; more than 75% occur once, and the top ten carry approximately 4%. The CDR3 covers 12 residues. V gave up 5 bases and J gave up 8 bases, with 12 bases separating them. Germline values: CDR1 SEHNR, CDR2 FQNEAQ (reference sequence). The data stem from a study of T cell responses to AZD1222 COVID-19 vaccine. Findings and limits, study-wide: With dominance at 160-218 and 743-854, vaccine-associated CD4 TCRs spanned spike.

The chain combines TRBV7-9 with TRBJ1-2, with D unresolved. The sample was peripheral blood, taken on day 0 of AZD1222 vaccination. The clonotype comes from an adult in good health. The CDR3 DNA reads TGTGCCAGCAGCCTCTCTGATTTCGGCTACACCTTC. Its translation: CASSLSDFGYTF. Full variable domain (missing parts from reference TRBV7-9 and TRBJ1-2): DTGVSQNPRHKITKRGQNVTFRCDPISEHNRLYWYRQTLGQGPEFLTYFQNEAQLEKSRLLSDRFSAERPKGSFSTLEIQRTEQGDSAMYLCASSLSDFGYTFGSGTRLTVV.